This TCR beta chain was recorded in a study of cytomegalovirus exposure and HLA in healthy donors. This clone has just a few counts. Its specificity is not known. 60 Vbeta and 13 Jbeta primers were used in PCR. The repertoire was sequenced with immunoSEQ multiplex PCR; TCRdb's copy has only in-frame clones and lacks some. The table has 180,000 or so clones, roughly four fifths seen once. V was clipped by 5 bases and J by 0 bases, with 17 bases between them. This CDR3 has 17 amino acids. CDR1 is SGHTA, CDR2 FQGNSA, per germline. Overall study findings and caveats: The majority of CMV-associated TCR beta chains were reported as apparently HLA-restricted in a later analysis.

V gene TRBV7-2 combines with J gene TRBJ1-5; D perhaps matches TRBD1 (6 bases). The sequenced material came from PBMCs. This TCR was recovered from a man between 18 and 35 years old in good health and CMV-seronegative. The CDR3: CASSHGGGRYSNQPQHF. In nucleotides, the CDR3 is TGTGCCAGCAGCCACGGGGGGGGGCGCTATAGCAATCAGCCCCAGCATTTT.